The T cell receptor (beta chain) described here comes from a study of T cells in Graves' hyperthyroidism and ophthalmopathy. General study points: Stable hyperthyroidism and ophthalmopathy were separated using 13 V-J signatures.

This clonotype has a handful of counts. Its antigen is as yet unknown. The CDR3 loop spans 16 amino acids. Trimming took 4 bases from V and 2 from J; bases not matched to a gene: 7. CDR1 is KGHDR, CDR2 SFDVKD, per germline. Amplification targeted TCR beta CDR3 regions from RNA transcripts. An initial round of RT-PCR targeting the TCR CDR3 relied on the HTBI primer set. MiXCR was run by TCRdb on the multiplex PCR reads, yielding one entry per CDR3 protein. This sample has approximately 560,000 distinct CDR3 sequences, with about 15% found just once. The definition of stable Graves' hyperthyroidism was no ophthalmopathy progression within 18 months. Clinical symptoms, serum thyroxine, TRAb, thyroid ultrasound and orbital computed tomography informed diagnoses.

The clonotype originates from a young woman with Graves' hyperthyroidism. V usage is TRBV24-1 and J usage is TRBJ2-1; TRBD1 aligns across 7 bases. What was sequenced was blood. In DNA form, the CDR3 reads TGTGCCACCAGTGAACGCGACAGGGTTGCCTACAATGAGCAGTTCTTC. Its translation: CATSERDRVAYNEQFF.